Shown below are 16 T cell receptor beta chains from a single sample sequenced in a study of beta chain features in type 1 diabetes. The whole isolated RNA underwent reverse transcription, so sequencing captured expressed TCRB transcripts. TCRdb keeps only in-frame clones here, not all; method: immunoSEQ multiplex PCR. The sample holds some 400,000 clones, about 16% seen once. What was sequenced was naive CD4+ T cells from blood. The receptors come from a woman between 18 and 30 years old in good health.

The rearrangement links TRBV15 to TRBJ2-7; 9 nucleotides align to TRBD1. Trimming removed 0 bases from V and 0 bases from J; junction bases left unmatched: 9. The germline V gene encodes CDR1 LNHNV and CDR2 YYDKDF (reference sequence). CDR3 length: 18 amino acids. The CDR3 spells CATSRDWWGTGRSYEQYF. For the CDR3, the DNA is TGTGCCACCAGCAGAGATTGGTGGGGGACAGGGCGCTCCTACGAGCAGTACTTC.

There are a few counts of this clone. The chain is built from TRBV7-3 and TRBJ1-1; D might be TRBD1 (5 bases). The CDR3 is 15 amino acids. Trimming took 7 bases from V and 4 from J, leaving 19 bases between them. Germline V gene sequence: CDR1 SGHTA, CDR2 FQGTGA. In nucleotides, the CDR3 is TGTGCCAGCACCTACACCGGGGGTGTGAGCACTGAAGCTTTCTTT. This gives the protein CASTYTGGVSTEAFF.

This chain uses TRBV9 with TRBJ2-3; TRBD2 matches 7 bases. CDR3 length: 14 residues. Trimming took 4 bases from V and 6 from J; bases not matched to a gene: 8. Germline V gives CDR1 SGDLS, CDR2 YYNGEE. The CDR3 loop is CASSIAGGADTQYF. CDR3 nucleotide sequence: TGTGCCAGCAGCATAGCGGGTGGTGCGGATACGCAGTATTTT. Complete variable domain (other parts from reference TRBV9 and TRBJ2-3): DSGVTQTPKHLITATGQRVTLRCSPRSGDLSVYWYQQSLDQGLQFLIQYYNGEERAKGNILERFSAQQFPDLHSELNLSSLELGDSALYFCASSIAGGADTQYFGPGTRLTVL.

CDR3 protein: CASSYAGRRNTEAFF. DNA of the CDR3: TGTGCCAGCAGTTACGCGGGACGGAGGAACACTGAAGCTTTCTTT. V usage is TRBV6-5 and J usage is TRBJ1-1, with D tentatively TRBD1 (5 bases). The CDR3 runs to 15 residues. Germline V gives CDR1 MNHEY, CDR2 SVGAGI. V lost 2 bases, J lost 1 base, and 11 bases lay in between.

A few counts support this clone. This sequence joins TRBV9 and TRBJ2-7; D is unresolved. Germline assignment: CDR1 SGDLS and CDR2 YYNGEE. The V end was cut by 1 base, the J end by 5 bases, with 16 bases between. The CDR3 runs to 15 residues. The CDR3 DNA is TGTGCCAGCAGCGTATCCGGGTCCTCCTGGGACGAGCAGTACTTC. Amino acids: CASSVSGSSWDEQYF. Looking up the rest from reference TRBV9 and TRBJ2-7 gives the full variable domain: DSGVTQTPKHLITATGQRVTLRCSPRSGDLSVYWYQQSLDQGLQFLIQYYNGEERAKGNILERFSAQQFPDLHSELNLSSLELGDSALYFCASSVSGSSWDEQYFGPGTRLTVT.

The rearrangement links TRBV6-5 to TRBJ1-1, with unresolved D. The CDR3 covers 13 residues. Germline lookup yields CDR1 MNHEY and CDR2 SVGAGI. Trimming left V 0 bases short and J 6 bases short, with 8 bases between. CDR3 sequence: CASSYSRMSEAFF. The CDR3, as DNA: TGTGCCAGCAGTTACTCGAGAATGTCTGAAGCTTTCTTT.

This clone occurred a few times. The CDR3 coding sequence is TGTGCCAGTAGTCCGGGAGTGGCCGAGACCCAGTACTTC. Translated: CASSPGVAETQYF. J is TRBJ2-5 and V is TRBV19, with D possibly matching TRBD2 (6 bases). This CDR3 has 13 residues. Germline V gene data show CDR1 as LNHDA and CDR2 as SQIVND (reference sequence). The V end was cut by 5 bases, the J end by 5 bases, with 12 bases between. The full variable domain, rest sourced from reference TRBV19 and TRBJ2-5, is DGGITQSPKYLFRKEGQNVTLSCEQNLNHDAMYWYRQDPGQGLRLIYYSQIVNDFQKGDIAEGYSVSREKKESFPLTVTSAQKNPTAFYLCASSPGVAETQYFGPGTRLLVL.

This clone was picked up a small number of times. This chain joins TRBV30 and TRBJ1-2; perhaps TRBD1 as D (5 bases). The length of the CDR3 is 14 residues. Germline CDR1 and CDR2: GTSNPN and SVGIG (reference sequence). V was shortened by 3 bases and J by 7 bases, with 18 bases between the two germline ends. CDR3 residues: CAWSPDWGLLGYTF. The CDR3 bases are TGTGCCTGGAGCCCTGACTGGGGCCTTCTTGGCTACACCTTC.

This chain joins TRBV28 and TRBJ1-1; no reliable D call. Between the trimmed V and J ends, which lost 4 bases and 6 bases, there was a span of 12 bases. The CDR3 has 13 residues. Germline-derived CDR1 and CDR2 are MDHEN and SYDVKM. The CDR3 protein is CASSSNPNPEAFF. The CDR3 coding sequence is TGTGCCAGCAGTTCAAATCCTAATCCTGAAGCTTTCTTT.

The chain has TRBV30 and TRBJ2-2; TRBD2 matches 12 bases. V lost 2 bases and J lost 7; bases outside the gene matches: 2. Germline lookup yields CDR1 GTSNPN and CDR2 SVGIG (reference sequence). This CDR3 contains 14 residues. In nucleotides, the CDR3 is TGTGCCTGGAGTCTAGCGGGAGGGGGCGGGGAGCTGTTTTTT. Its translation is CAWSLAGGGGELFF.

This chain uses TRBV7-2 with TRBJ2-3; perhaps TRBD2 as D (5 bases). Trimming pared 5 bases from V and 3 bases from J, leaving 9 bases between. CDR3 length equals 13 residues. In germline, CDR1 is SGHTA, CDR2 FQGNSA. CDR3 residues: CASSPIATDTQYF. The CDR3 bases are TGTGCCAGCAGCCCCATAGCGACAGATACGCAGTATTTT.

V usage is TRBV27 and J usage is TRBJ2-6; possibly TRBD1 for D (6 bases). This CDR3 spans 15 amino acids. Germline V lookup: CDR1 MNHEY, CDR2 SMNVEV (reference sequence). The V gene lost 5 bases and the J gene lost 2 bases, with 10 bases spanning the gap. The CDR3 is CASSKQGAGANVLTF. The CDR3 DNA sequence: TGTGCCAGCAGTAAACAGGGAGCTGGGGCCAACGTCCTGACTTTC.

The chain carries TRBV29-1 and TRBJ2-7, with a weak D call TRBD2 (5 bases). The CDR3 totals 13 residues. V gave up 4 bases and J gave up 3 bases, with 13 bases separating them. The germline gives CDR1 SQVTM, CDR2 ANQGSEA. CDR3 in amino acids: CSVVETLGYEQYF. DNA of the CDR3: TGCAGCGTTGTGGAGACACTAGGCTACGAGCAGTACTTC.

The CDR3 spells CASSLQGASRNTEAFF. Written as DNA, the CDR3 is TGCGCCAGCAGCCTACAGGGGGCAAGCCGAAACACTGAAGCTTTCTTT. The V and J genes are TRBV5-1 and TRBJ1-1; 9 bases line up with TRBD1. V lost 4 bases to trimming and J lost 2 bases; unmatched junction nucleotides: 9. CDR3 length: 16 residues. Per germline, CDR1 SGHRS and CDR2 YFSETQ.

This chain uses TRBV18 with TRBJ1-1, with 8 bases fitting TRBD1. From germline, CDR1 is KGHSH and CDR2 LQKENI. Trimming at V came to 3 bases and at J to 1 base, leaving 4 bases not matched to a gene. The CDR3 runs 15 residues. CDR3 coding DNA: TGTGCCAGCTCACCCCCGGGACAGGCGAACACTGAAGCTTTCTTT. Residues: CASSPPGQANTEAFF.

This clone appeared a few times. CDR3 amino acids: CASSPRDSATGNEQFF. The CDR3 DNA follows: TGTGCCAGCTCACCCAGGGACAGCGCTACCGGCAATGAGCAGTTCTTC. The chain links TRBV18 to TRBJ2-1, with TRBD1 matching 7 bases. The germline V gene has CDR1 KGHSH and CDR2 LQKENI. V trimming: 3 bases; J trimming: 6 bases; junction bases outside the gene matches: 11. CDR3 size: 16 residues.